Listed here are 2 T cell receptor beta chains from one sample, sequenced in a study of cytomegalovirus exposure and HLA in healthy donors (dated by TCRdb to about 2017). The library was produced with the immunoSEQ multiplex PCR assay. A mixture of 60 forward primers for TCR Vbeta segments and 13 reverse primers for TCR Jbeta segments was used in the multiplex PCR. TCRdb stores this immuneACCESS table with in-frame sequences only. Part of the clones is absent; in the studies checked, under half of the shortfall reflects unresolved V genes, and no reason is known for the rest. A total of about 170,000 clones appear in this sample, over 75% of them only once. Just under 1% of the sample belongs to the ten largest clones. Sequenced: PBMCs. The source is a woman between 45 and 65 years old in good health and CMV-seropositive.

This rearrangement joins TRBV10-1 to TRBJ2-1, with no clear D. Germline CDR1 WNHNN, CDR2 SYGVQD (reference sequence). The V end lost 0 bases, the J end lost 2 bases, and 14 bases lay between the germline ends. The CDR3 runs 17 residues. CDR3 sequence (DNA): TGCGCCAGCAGTGAGTCGAGGATCGCTCTTACCTACAATGAGCAGTTCTTC. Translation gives CASSESRIALTYNEQFF.

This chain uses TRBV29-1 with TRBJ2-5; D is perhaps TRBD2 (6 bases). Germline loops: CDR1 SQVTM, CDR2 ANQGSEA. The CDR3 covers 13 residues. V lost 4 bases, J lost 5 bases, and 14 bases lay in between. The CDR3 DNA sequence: TGCAGCGTTGTGCGGGACCGTCGGGAGACCCAGTACTTC. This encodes CSVVRDRRETQYF.